This is a list of T cell receptor beta chains from one sample in a study of shared clonotypes between healthy human individuals. Libraries were prepared by immunoSEQ multiplex PCR; TCRdb keeps only in-frame clonotypes and omits some of them. This table holds about half a million clones, 79% found once. Material for sequencing was PBMCs. The receptors were gathered from a woman between 40 and 55 years old in good health. Some clones in this sample may be carry-over from other donors' samples. CDR3s include the opening cysteine and the closing phenylalanine or tryptophan. A D gene is named only where the DNA matches it firmly. The listing skips clone size in some rows; elsewhere it reads once, few, many or a size class.

clone size	D gene	V gene	J gene	CDR3 DNA	CDR3 protein
NA	NA	TRBV19	TRBJ1-5	TGTGCCAGTAGTATTAGGACGGATCAGCCCCAGCATTTT	CASSIRTDQPQHF
few	NA	TRBV5-6	TRBJ1-2	TGTGCCAGCAGCTTGGGACAGGTACACATCTATGGCTACACCTTC	CASSLGQVHIYGYTF
NA	NA	TRBV15	TRBJ2-2	TGTGCCACCGCCGCCAGGAGGGTTGGAACCGGGGAGCTGTTTTTT	CATAARRVGTGELFF
NA	NA	TRBV4-1	TRBJ2-1	TGCGCCAGCAGCCGCCGCGGCACCTTTATGCAGGACTACAATGAGCAGTTCTTC	CASSRRGTFMQDYNEQFF
NA	TRBD2	TRBV2	TRBJ2-4	TGTGCCAGCAGTGAGAGCCAGGGAGGGAACATTCAGTACTTC	CASSESQGGNIQYF
few	NA	TRBV6-5	TRBJ2-2	TGTGCCAGCAGTTACTCCCCCCGGGGATTGTCCGGGGAGCTGTTTTTT	CASSYSPRGLSGELFF
NA	NA	TRBV29-1	TRBJ1-1	TGCAGCGCTAACTGGGTCATGAACACTGAAGCTTTCTTT	CSANWVMNTEAFF
NA	TRBD2	TRBV5-1	TRBJ2-1	TGCGCCAGCAGCTTTACTAGCGGGAGGAGCGGTGAGCAGTTCTTC	CASSFTSGRSGEQFF
NA	TRBD1	TRBV19	TRBJ1-5	TGTGCCAGTAGTACCGGGACAGCCGGGAATCAGCCCCAGCATTTT	CASSTGTAGNQPQHF
NA	NA	TRBV11-2	TRBJ2-2	TGTGCCAGCAGCGAGTCTATAGCGGCCACCGGGGAGCTGTTTTTT	CASSESIAATGELFF
NA	NA	TRBV6-5	TRBJ1-1	TGTGCCAGCAGTTACGGCAGGGGCAGTGAAGCTTTCTTT	CASSYGRGSEAFF
NA	NA	TRBV7-2	TRBJ2-1	TGTGCCAGCAGCCAATATGGGGGCAGGGGCTACAATGAGCAGTTCTTC	CASSQYGGRGYNEQFF
NA	TRBD2	TRBV15	TRBJ2-7	TGTGCCACCAGCGGACTAGCGGGAGGCGAGGGCGAGCAGTACTTC	CATSGLAGGEGEQYF
NA	NA	TRBV7-2	TRBJ2-6	TGTGCCAGCAGCTTAGTTTCGGGGGCTGGGGCCAACGTCCTGACTTTC	CASSLVSGAGANVLTF
NA	TRBD2	TRBV6-1	TRBJ2-3	TGTGCCAGCAGTGTGACTAGCGGGGGTAGGTTCGATACGCAGTATTTT	CASSVTSGGRFDTQYF
NA	TRBD2	TRBV10-3	TRBJ2-4	TGTGCCATCAAGGATAGCGGGGGAAACATTCAGTACTTC	CAIKDSGGNIQYF
NA	NA	TRBV5-1	TRBJ2-7	TGCGCCAGCAGCTGGGGAGGAGGGGGCGCGTACGAGCAGTACTTC	CASSWGGGGAYEQYF
NA	NA	TRBV29-1	TRBJ2-1	TGCAGCGTTGAGAATGAGCAGTTCTTC	CSVENEQFF
NA	TRBD2	TRBV29-1	TRBJ2-1	TGCAGCGTTGCCGCCTTACTAGCGAACAATGAGCAGTTCTTC	CSVAALLANNEQFF
NA	NA	TRBV21-1	TRBJ2-3	TGTGCCAGCAGCAAAGAGGACCGGGACAGGGGATTGCGGCTAGCCAACATTATCACAGATACGCAGTATTTT	CASSKEDRDRGLRLANIITDTQYF
NA	NA	TRBV7-2	TRBJ2-3	TGTGCCAGCAGCACCCGGAATACGCAGTATTTT	CASSTRNTQYF
NA	TRBD2	TRBV10-2	TRBJ2-3	TGCGCCAGCAGTCAGGGACTAGCGGGAGGTACAGATACGCAGTATTTT	CASSQGLAGGTDTQYF
NA	NA	TRBV5-8	TRBJ1-5	TGTGCCAGCAGCGTTGCCCCGAATCAGCCCCAGCATTTT	CASSVAPNQPQHF
NA	TRBD1	TRBV30	TRBJ1-2	TGTGCCCCCCGTACTGGGACAGGGGGCGCCTGTGGCTACACCTTC	CAPRTGTGGACGYTF
NA	NA	TRBV6-5	TRBJ2-7	TGTGCCAGCAGTTACTCGAGGCGGGGCAGAGACGAGCAGTACTTC	CASSYSRRGRDEQYF
NA	NA	TRBV6-1	TRBJ2-3	TGTGCCAGCAAAAGGGACCCTCGCACAGATACGCAGTATTTT	CASKRDPRTDTQYF
NA	NA	TRBV28	TRBJ1-4	TGTGCCAGCAGTCGGGACGGCAGCCCTAATGAAAAACTGTTTTTT	CASSRDGSPNEKLFF
NA	NA	TRBV7-9	TRBJ2-7	TGTGCCAGCAGCTCGGGACGGGACTACGAGCAGTACTTC	CASSSGRDYEQYF
NA	NA	TRBV5-6	TRBJ1-4	TGTGCCAGCAGCTTGCGTTGGACAGCGGGGGAAAAACTGTTTTTT	CASSLRWTAGEKLFF
NA	NA	TRBV7-9	TRBJ1-5	TGTGCCAGCAGCTTTGGAGGGGGTACCAATCAGCCCCAGCATTTT	CASSFGGGTNQPQHF
once	NA	TRBV18	TRBJ2-7	TGTGCCAGCTCACCTCCTGCGGGACACCCCTACGAGCAGTACTTC	CASSPPAGHPYEQYF
NA	NA	TRBV7-2	TRBJ2-1	TGTGCCAGCAGCTTAGCTACGGGACACCGAAATGAGCAGTTCTTC	CASSLATGHRNEQFF
NA	TRBD2	TRBV18	TRBJ2-7	TGTGCCAGCTCACCGCGGCTAGTAATGGGGGGGGACGAGCAGTACTTC	CASSPRLVMGGDEQYF
NA	TRBD2	TRBV11-2	TRBJ2-1	TGTGCCAGCAGCCCCTCGGGGGGTCTACACTACAATGAGCAGTTCTTC	CASSPSGGLHYNEQFF
NA	TRBD2	TRBV6-4	TRBJ2-1	TGTGCCAGCAGTCCTAGCGGTCTTTACAATGAGCAGTTCTTC	CASSPSGLYNEQFF
NA	TRBD1	TRBV7-2	TRBJ2-5	TGTGCCAGCAGCTTAGTAGGGACAGGGGGCTGGGAGACCCAGTACTTC	CASSLVGTGGWETQYF
NA	NA	TRBV5-6	TRBJ2-5	TGTGCCAGCAGCTACAAAGAGACCCAGTACTTC	CASSYKETQYF
NA	NA	TRBV29-1	TRBJ2-3	TGCAGCGTTGAAAGGCGGGATAGCACAGATACGCAGTATTTT	CSVERRDSTDTQYF
few	NA	TRBV6-5	TRBJ2-1	TGTGCCAGCAGTTATTCGGGACAACTCAATGAGCAGTTCTTC	CASSYSGQLNEQFF
NA	NA	TRBV2	TRBJ1-2	TGTGCCAGCACCACTACAGGGAGGGGTGGCTACACCTTC	CASTTTGRGGYTF
NA	TRBD1	TRBV20-1	TRBJ2-1	TGCAGTGCCGGGACAGTGAATGAGCAGTTCTTC	CSAGTVNEQFF
few	NA	TRBV6-6	TRBJ2-5	TGTGCCAGCAGTTACTCCGGTGGGGGGTACCAAGAGACCCAGTACTTC	CASSYSGGGYQETQYF
once	NA	TRBV4-3	TRBJ2-3	TGCGCCAGCAGCCAAGTATTAGCGGTAGATACGCAGTATTTT	CASSQVLAVDTQYF
few	NA	TRBV14	TRBJ2-7	TGTGCCAGCAGCCAAGTTTACGAGCAGTACTTC	CASSQVYEQYF
NA	NA	TRBV5-1	TRBJ2-2	TGCGCCAGCAGGGGCAGCAACACCGGGGAGCTGTTTTTT	CASRGSNTGELFF
once	TRBD2	TRBV11-2	TRBJ2-1	TGTGCCAGCAGCTTATCAACTAGCGGGAGACCTGTTGAGCAGTTCTTC	CASSLSTSGRPVEQFF
NA	TRBD2	TRBV5-1	TRBJ2-5	TGCGCCAGCAGCTCTAGCGGGAGCCAAGAGACCCAGTACTTC	CASSSSGSQETQYF
NA	NA	TRBV7-2	TRBJ2-7	TGTGCCAGCAGCCCCGGAGGTGCGGGCTCCTACGAGCAGTACTTC	CASSPGGAGSYEQYF
NA	NA	TRBV7-2	TRBJ1-4	TGTGCCAGCAGCTTCGACGGTGAGGCTAATGAAAAACTGTTTTTT	CASSFDGEANEKLFF
few	NA	TRBV7-9	TRBJ1-1	TGTGCCAGCAGCTTAGTCCGGCGGAACACTGAAGCTTTCTTT	CASSLVRRNTEAFF
NA	TRBD2	TRBV29-1	TRBJ2-2	TGCAGCGTAAAGCGGGAACTGAACACCGGGGAGCTGTTTTTT	CSVKRELNTGELFF
NA	NA	TRBV7-2	TRBJ2-1	TGTGCCAGCAGCTCGAAGTTAACCTACAATGAGCAGTTCTTC	CASSSKLTYNEQFF
many	NA	TRBV7-2	TRBJ2-1	TGTGCCAGCAGCTTAGGGGGAGTAGCCCTCCGGGGCAATGAGCAGTTCTTC	CASSLGGVALRGNEQFF
NA	NA	TRBV30	TRBJ1-1	TGTGCCTGGAGTGTGGGGGTGAACACTGAAGCTTTCTTT	CAWSVGVNTEAFF
few	TRBD1	TRBV30	TRBJ1-2	TGTGCCTGGAGTGTAACCGGGACAGGTTACGGCTACACCTTC	CAWSVTGTGYGYTF
NA	NA	TRBV5-4	TRBJ1-2	TGTGCCAGCAGCCCCGACGGAGGCTATGGCTACACCTTC	CASSPDGGYGYTF
NA	NA	TRBV18	TRBJ2-4	TGTGCCAGCTCACCACCCAGTGGGGACATTCAGTACTTC	CASSPPSGDIQYF
NA	TRBD2	TRBV29-1	TRBJ2-1	TGCAGCGTTGCACGTGGGACTAGCGGGAGGGTCTATGAGCAGTTCTTC	CSVARGTSGRVYEQFF
NA	NA	TRBV27	TRBJ1-4	TGTGCCAGCAGTTTTGTGGGGACTAATGAAAAACTGTTTTTT	CASSFVGTNEKLFF